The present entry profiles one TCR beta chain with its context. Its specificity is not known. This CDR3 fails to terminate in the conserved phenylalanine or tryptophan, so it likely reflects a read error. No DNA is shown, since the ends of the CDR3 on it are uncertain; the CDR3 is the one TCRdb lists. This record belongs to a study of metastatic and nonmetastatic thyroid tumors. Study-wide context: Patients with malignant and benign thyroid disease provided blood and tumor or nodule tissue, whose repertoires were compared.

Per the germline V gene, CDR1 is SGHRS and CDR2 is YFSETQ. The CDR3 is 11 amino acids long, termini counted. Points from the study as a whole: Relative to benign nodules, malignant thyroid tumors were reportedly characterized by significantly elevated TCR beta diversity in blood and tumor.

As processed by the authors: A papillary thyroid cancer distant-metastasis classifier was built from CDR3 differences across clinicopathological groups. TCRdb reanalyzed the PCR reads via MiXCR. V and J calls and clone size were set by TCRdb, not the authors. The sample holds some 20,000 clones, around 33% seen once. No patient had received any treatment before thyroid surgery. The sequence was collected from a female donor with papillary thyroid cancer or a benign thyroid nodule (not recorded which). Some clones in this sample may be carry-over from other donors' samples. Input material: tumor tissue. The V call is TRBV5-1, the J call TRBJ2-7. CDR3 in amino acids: CAREDSRFEYL.